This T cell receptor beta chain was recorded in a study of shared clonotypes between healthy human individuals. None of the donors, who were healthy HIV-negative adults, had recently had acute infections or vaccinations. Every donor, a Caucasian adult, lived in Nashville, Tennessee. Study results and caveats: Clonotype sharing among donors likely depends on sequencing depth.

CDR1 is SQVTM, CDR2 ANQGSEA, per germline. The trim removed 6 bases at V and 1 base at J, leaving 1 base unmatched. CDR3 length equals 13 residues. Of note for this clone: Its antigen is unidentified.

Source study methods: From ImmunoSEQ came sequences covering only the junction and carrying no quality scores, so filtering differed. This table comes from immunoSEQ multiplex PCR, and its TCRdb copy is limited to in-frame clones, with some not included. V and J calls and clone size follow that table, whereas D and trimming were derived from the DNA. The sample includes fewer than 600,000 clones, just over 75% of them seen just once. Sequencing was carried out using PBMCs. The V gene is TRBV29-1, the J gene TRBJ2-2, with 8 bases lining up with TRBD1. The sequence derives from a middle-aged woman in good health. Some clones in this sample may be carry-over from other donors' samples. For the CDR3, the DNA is TGCAGCGTGGGGACAGGGAACACCGGGGAGCTGTTTTTT. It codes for CSVGTGNTGELFF.